Shown below are 9 T cell receptor beta chains from a single sample sequenced in a study of T cell changes during pregnancy in multiple sclerosis. Clones were sequenced by immunoSEQ multiplex PCR, and TCRdb holds only the in-frame ones, with some missing. The table lists 20,000 to 25,000 clones, around 89% of them singletons, with about 7% in the top ten. The input for sequencing was CD8+ T cells from peripheral blood mononuclear cells, taken in the first trimester of pregnancy. These receptors originate from a female donor with multiple sclerosis, enrolled in a pregnancy study.

This clone was picked up one time. The chain couples TRBV6-5 to TRBJ2-2; D remains unclear. Germline CDR1 MNHEY, CDR2 SVGAGI. The CDR3 covers 15 residues. Trimming removed 2 bases from V and 1 base from J, with 8 bases in between. CDR3 in DNA: TGTGCCAGCAGTTACAACAGCTTGAACACCGGGGAGCTGTTTTTT. Its translation is CASSYNSLNTGELFF.

V usage is TRBV29-1 and J usage is TRBJ1-1; D perhaps matches TRBD1 (6 bases). In germline, CDR1 is SQVTM, CDR2 ANQGSEA. This CDR3 contains 15 residues. V was clipped by 2 bases and J by 0 bases, with 13 bases between them. CDR3 sequence (DNA): TGCAGCGTTGAAACCCGCTACAGGGTGAACACTGAAGCTTTCTTT. Amino acids: CSVETRYRVNTEAFF.

V and J are TRBV5-4 and TRBJ2-5, with D possibly being TRBD2 (5 bases). CDR1 is SGHNT, CDR2 YYREEE, per germline (reference sequence). The V end was cut by 4 bases, the J end by 0 bases, with 19 bases between. This CDR3 has 17 residues. The CDR3 protein is CASSPRASREYQETQYF. The CDR3 DNA sequence: TGTGCCAGCAGCCCCCGGGCTAGCAGAGAGTACCAAGAGACCCAGTACTTC.

The V call is TRBV7-9, the J call TRBJ1-2, with 7 bases identical to TRBD1. The CDR3 is made up of 12 amino acids. V lost 10 bases and J lost 0; bases outside the gene matches: 2. CDR1 and CDR2 (germline): SEHNR, FQNEAQ (reference sequence). The CDR3 region is CAIGGPNYGYTF. The CDR3, as DNA: TGTGCCATAGGGGGCCCTAACTATGGCTACACCTTC.

This clone appeared once. This chain links TRBV7-8 with TRBJ1-6; D not resolved. This CDR3 is 12 amino acids long. CDR1 and CDR2 (germline): SGHVS, FQNEAQ. V lost 5 bases and J 9 bases, leaving 8 bases between the germline ends. This CDR3 is CASSPSGSPLHF. CDR3 nucleotides: TGTGCCAGCAGCCCCAGTGGTTCACCCCTCCACTTT.

This clone was seen a handful of times. V and J are TRBV2 and TRBJ1-5; D gene ambiguous. V lost 1 base, J lost 5 bases, and 3 bases lay in between. CDR3 length equals 12 residues. Germline CDR1 SNHLY, CDR2 FYNNEI. The CDR3 region has the DNA TGTGCCAGCAGTGAAGTCGATCAGCCCCAGCATTTT. Translated, it gives CASSEVDQPQHF.

V is TRBV18 and J is TRBJ2-1; perhaps TRBD2 as D (5 bases). Germline lookup yields CDR1 KGHSH and CDR2 LQKENI. The CDR3 is made up of 16 amino acids. V shed 3 bases and J shed 1 base, with 13 bases lying between them. This chain's CDR3 is CASSPLGSSSYNEQFF. DNA for the CDR3: TGTGCCAGCTCACCCCTTGGGAGCAGTTCCTACAATGAGCAGTTCTTC. The full variable domain, with the rest looked up from reference TRBV18 and TRBJ2-1, is NAGVMQNPRHLVRRRGQEARLRCSPMKGHSHVYWYRQLPEEGLKFMVYLQKENIIDESGMPKERFSAEFPKEGPSILRIQQVVRGDSAAYFCASSPLGSSSYNEQFFGPGTRLTVL.

This clone has only one observation. Germline and junction disagree at one end, which may indicate a read error. This chain links TRBV4-3 with TRBJ2-7; D perhaps matches TRBD1 (6 bases). Germline V CDR1 and CDR2: LGHNA, YSLEER. CDR3 length equals 15 residues. CDR3 protein: CASSQDWDNSHEQYF. Written as DNA, the CDR3 is TGCGCCAGCAGCCAAGATTGGGACAACTCCCACGAGCAGTACTTC.

This clone was recorded only once. The rearrangement links TRBV29-1 to TRBJ2-1; TRBD1 matches 7 bases. This CDR3 is 16 amino acids long. In germline, CDR1 is SQVTM, CDR2 ANQGSEA. The ends lost 6 bases at V and 4 bases at J; junction bases unmatched: 15. The CDR3 DNA sequence: TGCAGCGTGTTGTATGAACAGGGGCCGCAGTACAATGAGCAGTTCTTC. Its translation is CSVLYEQGPQYNEQFF.